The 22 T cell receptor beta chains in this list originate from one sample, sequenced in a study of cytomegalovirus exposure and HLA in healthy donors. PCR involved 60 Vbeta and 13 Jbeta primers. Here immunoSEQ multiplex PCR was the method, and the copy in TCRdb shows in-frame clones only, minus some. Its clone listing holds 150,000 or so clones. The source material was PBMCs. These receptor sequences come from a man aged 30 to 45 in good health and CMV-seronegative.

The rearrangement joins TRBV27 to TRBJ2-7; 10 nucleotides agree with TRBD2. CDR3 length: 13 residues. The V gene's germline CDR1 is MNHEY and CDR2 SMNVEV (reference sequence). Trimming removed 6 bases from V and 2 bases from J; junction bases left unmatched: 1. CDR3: CASSSGRAYEQYF. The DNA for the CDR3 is TGTGCCAGCAGCAGCGGGAGGGCCTACGAGCAGTACTTC.

CDR3 in amino acids: CASSFALAGVIEQYF. CDR3 coding DNA: TGTGCCAGCAGCTTCGCTCTAGCGGGAGTCATCGAGCAGTACTTC. The V call is TRBV7-9, the J call TRBJ2-7; 10 positions agree with TRBD2. The CDR3 runs to 15 residues. J lost 6 bases, V lost 3 bases, and 8 bases had no gene match. The V gene's germline CDR1 is SEHNR and CDR2 FQNEAQ (reference sequence). Full variable domain (outside the CDR3, taken from reference TRBV7-9 and TRBJ2-7): DTGVSQNPRHKITKRGQNVTFRCDPISEHNRLYWYRQTLGQGPEFLTYFQNEAQLEKSRLLSDRFSAERPKGSFSTLEIQRTEQGDSAMYLCASSFALAGVIEQYFGPGTRLTVT.

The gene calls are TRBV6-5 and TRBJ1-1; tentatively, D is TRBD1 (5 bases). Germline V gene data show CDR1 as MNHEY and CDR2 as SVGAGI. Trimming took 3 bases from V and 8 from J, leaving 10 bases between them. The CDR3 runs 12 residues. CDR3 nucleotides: TGTGCCAGCAGTTATCGGCGGGGCGAAGCTTTCTTT. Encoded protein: CASSYRRGEAFF.

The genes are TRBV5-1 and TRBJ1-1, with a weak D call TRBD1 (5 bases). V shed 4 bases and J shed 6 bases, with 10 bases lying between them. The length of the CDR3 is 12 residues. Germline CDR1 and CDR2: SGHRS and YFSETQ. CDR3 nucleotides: TGCGCCAGCAGCGCCGGGACTTCTGAAGCTTTCTTT. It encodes CASSAGTSEAFF. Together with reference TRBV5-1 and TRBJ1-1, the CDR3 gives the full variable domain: KAGVTQTPRYLIKTRGQQVTLSCSPISGHRSVSWYQQTPGQGLQFLFEYFSETQRNKGNFPGRFSGRQFSNSRSEMNVSTLELGDSALYLCASSAGTSEAFFGQGTRLTVV.

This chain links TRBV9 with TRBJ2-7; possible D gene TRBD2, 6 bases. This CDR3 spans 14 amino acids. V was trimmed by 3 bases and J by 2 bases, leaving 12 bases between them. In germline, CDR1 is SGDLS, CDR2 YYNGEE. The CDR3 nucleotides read TGTGCCAGCAGCGGCCGGACTAACACCTACGAGCAGTACTTC. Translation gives CASSGRTNTYEQYF.

The CDR3 region has the DNA TGTGCCAGCAGCTTGGCCGGGGGTTCCTATAATTCACCCCTCCACTTT. Translated, it gives CASSLAGGSYNSPLHF. This chain joins TRBV5-6 and TRBJ1-6; possibly TRBD1 for D (5 bases). The CDR3 runs to 16 residues. Germline loops: CDR1 SGHDT, CDR2 YYEEEE. Trimming shortened V by 0 bases and J by 1 base, and 8 bases separated the two germline ends.

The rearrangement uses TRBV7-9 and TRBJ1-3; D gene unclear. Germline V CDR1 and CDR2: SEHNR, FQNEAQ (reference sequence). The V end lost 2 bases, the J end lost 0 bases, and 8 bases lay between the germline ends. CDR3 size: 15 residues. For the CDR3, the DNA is TGTGCCAGCAGCTTATTGTTCTTCTCTGGAAACACCATATATTTT. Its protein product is CASSLLFFSGNTIYF.

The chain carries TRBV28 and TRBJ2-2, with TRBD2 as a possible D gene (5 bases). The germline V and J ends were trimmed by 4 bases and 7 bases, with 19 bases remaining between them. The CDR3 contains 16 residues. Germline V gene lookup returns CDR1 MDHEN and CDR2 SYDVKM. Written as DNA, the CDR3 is TGTGCCAGCAGTTCCCCCCCCGGCGGGTTTAACGGGGAGCTGTTTTTT. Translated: CASSSPPGGFNGELFF.

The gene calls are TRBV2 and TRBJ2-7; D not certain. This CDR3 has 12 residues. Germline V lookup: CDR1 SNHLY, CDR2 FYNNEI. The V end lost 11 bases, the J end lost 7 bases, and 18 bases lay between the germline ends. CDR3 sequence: CAYRPGYQEQYF. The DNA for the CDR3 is TGTGCCTATCGCCCCGGGTACCAAGAGCAGTACTTC.

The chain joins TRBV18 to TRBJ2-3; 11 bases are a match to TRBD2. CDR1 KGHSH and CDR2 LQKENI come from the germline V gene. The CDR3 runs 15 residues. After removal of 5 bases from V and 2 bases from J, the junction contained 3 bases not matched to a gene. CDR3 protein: CASSSTSGDTDTQYF. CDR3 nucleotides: TGTGCCAGCTCATCGACTAGCGGGGACACAGATACGCAGTATTTT.

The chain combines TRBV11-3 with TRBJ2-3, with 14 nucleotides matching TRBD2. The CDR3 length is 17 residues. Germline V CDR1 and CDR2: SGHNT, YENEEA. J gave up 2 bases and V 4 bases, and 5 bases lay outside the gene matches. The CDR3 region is CASSSGLAGEATDTQYF. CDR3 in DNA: TGTGCCAGCAGCTCGGGACTAGCGGGAGAGGCCACAGATACGCAGTATTTT.

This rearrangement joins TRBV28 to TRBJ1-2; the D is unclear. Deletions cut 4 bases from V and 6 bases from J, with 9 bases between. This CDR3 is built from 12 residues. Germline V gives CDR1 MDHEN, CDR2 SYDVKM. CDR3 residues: CASSSGYHGYTF. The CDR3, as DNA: TGTGCCAGCAGTTCCGGTTATCATGGCTACACCTTC.

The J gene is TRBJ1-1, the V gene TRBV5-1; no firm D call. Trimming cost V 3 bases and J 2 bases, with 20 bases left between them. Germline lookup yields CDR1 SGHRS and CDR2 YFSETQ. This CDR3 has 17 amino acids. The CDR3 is CASSSPGGGTSNTEAFF. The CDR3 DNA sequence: TGCGCCAGCAGCTCCCCGGGTGGCGGTACTTCTAACACTGAAGCTTTCTTT.

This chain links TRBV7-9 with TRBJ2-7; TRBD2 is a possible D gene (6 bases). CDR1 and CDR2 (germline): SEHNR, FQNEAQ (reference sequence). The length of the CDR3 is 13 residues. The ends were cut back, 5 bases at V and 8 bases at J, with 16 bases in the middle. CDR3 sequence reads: CASSEGLPFQQYF. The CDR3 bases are TGTGCCAGCAGCGAAGGACTACCCTTCCAGCAGTACTTC. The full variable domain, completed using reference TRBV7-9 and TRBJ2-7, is DTGVSQNPRHKITKRGQNVTFRCDPISEHNRLYWYRQTLGQGPEFLTYFQNEAQLEKSRLLSDRFSAERPKGSFSTLEIQRTEQGDSAMYLCASSEGLPFQQYFGPGTRLTVT.

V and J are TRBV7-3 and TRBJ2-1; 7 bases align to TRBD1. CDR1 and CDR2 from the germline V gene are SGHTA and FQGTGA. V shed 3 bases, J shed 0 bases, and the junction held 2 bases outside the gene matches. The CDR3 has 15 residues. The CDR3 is CASSLTGSSYNEQFF. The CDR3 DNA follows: TGTGCCAGCAGCTTGACAGGGAGCTCCTACAATGAGCAGTTCTTC.

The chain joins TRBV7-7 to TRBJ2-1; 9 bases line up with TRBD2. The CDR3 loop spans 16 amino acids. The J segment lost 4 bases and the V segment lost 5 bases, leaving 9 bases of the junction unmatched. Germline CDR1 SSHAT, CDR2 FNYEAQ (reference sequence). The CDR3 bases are TGTGCCAGCAGCCCAGGGGGGACTAGCAGTTACAATGAGCAGTTCTTC. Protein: CASSPGGTSSYNEQFF.

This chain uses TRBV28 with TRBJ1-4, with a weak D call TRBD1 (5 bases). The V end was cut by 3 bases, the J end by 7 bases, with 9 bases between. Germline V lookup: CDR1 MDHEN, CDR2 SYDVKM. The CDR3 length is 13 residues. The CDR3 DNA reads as TGTGCCAGCAGTTTGACAGTCTCTGAAAAACTGTTTTTT. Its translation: CASSLTVSEKLFF.

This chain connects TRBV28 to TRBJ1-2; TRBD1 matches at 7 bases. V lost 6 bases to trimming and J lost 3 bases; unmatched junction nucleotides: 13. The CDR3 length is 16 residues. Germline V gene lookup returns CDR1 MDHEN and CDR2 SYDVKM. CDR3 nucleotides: TGTGCCAGCAGGGTTGGGGCCCTAACAGGGGACTATGGCTACACCTTC. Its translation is CASRVGALTGDYGYTF.

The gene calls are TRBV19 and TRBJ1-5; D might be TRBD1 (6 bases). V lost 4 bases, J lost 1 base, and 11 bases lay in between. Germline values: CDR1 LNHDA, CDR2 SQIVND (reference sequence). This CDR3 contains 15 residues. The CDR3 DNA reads TGTGCCAGTAGTAAGGGGGTGGCGAGCAATCAGCCCCAGCATTTT. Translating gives CASSKGVASNQPQHF.

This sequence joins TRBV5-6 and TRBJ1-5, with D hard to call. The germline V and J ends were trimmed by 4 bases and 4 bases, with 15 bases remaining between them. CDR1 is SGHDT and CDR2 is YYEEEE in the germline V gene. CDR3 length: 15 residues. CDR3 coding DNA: TGTGCCAGCAGCGCCTTACGCAACGGGAATCAGCCCCAGCATTTT. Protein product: CASSALRNGNQPQHF.

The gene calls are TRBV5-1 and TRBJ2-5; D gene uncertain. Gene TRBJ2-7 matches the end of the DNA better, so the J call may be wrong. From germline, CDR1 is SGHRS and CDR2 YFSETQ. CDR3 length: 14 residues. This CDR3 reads CASSLRSDSYEQYF. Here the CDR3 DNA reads TGCGCCAGCAGCTTGCGGTCGGACTCCTACGAGCAGTACTTC.

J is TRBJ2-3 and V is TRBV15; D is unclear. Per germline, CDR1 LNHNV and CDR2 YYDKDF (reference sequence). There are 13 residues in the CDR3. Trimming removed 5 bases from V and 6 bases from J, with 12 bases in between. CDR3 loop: CATSPTPVDTQYF. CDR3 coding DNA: TGTGCCACCAGCCCGACTCCTGTGGATACGCAGTATTTT.